This is a list of T cell receptor beta chains from one sample in a study of T cell responses to AZD1222 COVID-19 vaccine. Assay: immunoSEQ multiplex PCR; the TCRdb copy retains only in-frame clones and omits some. The repertoire holds over 100,000 clones, with just over 85% as singletons. Specimen: peripheral blood, collected on day 0 of AZD1222 vaccination. The receptors were gathered from an adult in good health. CDR3s include the opening cysteine and the closing phenylalanine or tryptophan. Each record gives: CDR3 protein, V gene, D gene, clone size, J gene. A D gene is named only where the DNA matches it firmly. Clone size, where shown, is once, few, many, or a class for clones that have expanded.

CASSPGTVYGYTF TRBV27 TRBD1 - TRBJ1-2
CASSLEAAPTDTQYF TRBV5-4 - - TRBJ2-3
CASSASLPYGYTF TRBV9 - - TRBJ1-2
CASSPPEKQGNEQYF TRBV18 - - TRBJ2-7
CASSSRDAGVQPQHF TRBV7-9 - - TRBJ1-5
CASGWGGPLHF TRBV28 - - TRBJ1-6
CAWTRTRMGEKLFF TRBV30 - few TRBJ1-4
CAWSATGSVAKNIQYF TRBV30 - - TRBJ2-4
CASSQDRGGYKGNQPQHF TRBV3-1/TRBV3-2 - - TRBJ1-5
CASSIAGGLSGELFF TRBV19 TRBD1 few TRBJ2-2
CATSTTRGSGTGELFF TRBV24-1 - - TRBJ2-2
CASSWGPDRVAEAFF TRBV5-1 TRBD1 - TRBJ1-1
CASRPTGGFNEQYF TRBV2 TRBD1 - TRBJ2-7
CASSLKGTGVEKLFF TRBV7-2 TRBD1 - TRBJ1-4
CASSGWDGGQGGYTF TRBV2 - - TRBJ1-2
CASRAGGNEKLFF TRBV2 TRBD1 - TRBJ1-4
CASSFTRMADTQYF TRBV6-5 - - TRBJ2-3
CAIQAGTGDPGELFF TRBV10-3 TRBD1 - TRBJ2-2
CASSPRLAATQETQYF TRBV7-2 TRBD2 - TRBJ2-5
CASWSGGAGETQYF TRBV10-1 TRBD2 - TRBJ2-5
CASSPQGEKLFF TRBV7-2 - - TRBJ1-4
CATSGGGNYGYTF TRBV24-1 - - TRBJ1-2
CASSQGAQGQFF TRBV3-1/TRBV3-2 - - TRBJ2-1
CASSPGGGMSSGNTIYF TRBV9 - - TRBJ1-3
CASSRDTDQPQHF TRBV6-2/TRBV6-3 - - TRBJ1-5
CASRGWRGEKLFF TRBV28 - few TRBJ1-4
CASSLDRGPGELFF TRBV7-2 TRBD1 - TRBJ2-2
CASSLLAGSSPQETQYF TRBV7-9 TRBD2 - TRBJ2-5
CASSLPTRIEAFF TRBV5-5 - - TRBJ1-1
CASSQDRGGRAFF TRBV3-1/TRBV3-2 TRBD1 - TRBJ1-1
CASSLKASGNTIYF TRBV5-1 - - TRBJ1-3
CASSSGNRGSGAEQYF TRBV18 - - TRBJ2-7
CASSVTAQGLSPLHF TRBV9 - - TRBJ1-6
CASSTPVGQGNQPQHF TRBV19 TRBD1 - TRBJ1-5
CASSLVSSNEKLFF TRBV7-2 - - TRBJ1-4
CASSQEASGSYNSPLHF TRBV4-3 - - TRBJ1-6
CASSQPQDPGYTF TRBV6-2/TRBV6-3 - - TRBJ1-2
CASSHLPGQRNNSPLHF TRBV6-2/TRBV6-3 TRBD1 - TRBJ1-6
CASSLSGSAGNQPQHF TRBV5-4 - - TRBJ1-5
CASRGETSSPNEQFF TRBV19 TRBD2 - TRBJ2-1
CATASLTANYGYTF TRBV19 - - TRBJ1-2
CASTSGRVTNEKLFF TRBV6-5 - - TRBJ1-4
CASSLGRGNYGYTF TRBV7-2 - - TRBJ1-2
CASSLYSGNTIYF TRBV7-9 - - TRBJ1-3
CASSALPIQVTYEQYF TRBV28 - - TRBJ2-7